Each of the 30 T cell receptor beta chains below was sequenced from the same sample in a study of CD8 T cells in Susac syndrome. RNA in amounts of about 0.5 to 1 ug was reverse transcribed with random hexamers. TCRdb reprocessed the immunoSEQ multiplex PCR reads with MiXCR, giving one entry per CDR3 protein. The sample holds 77,000 or so distinct CDR3 sequences, roughly 94% seen once. Sample: CD8+ T cells from PBMCs. The receptor set was obtained from a human donor with multiple sclerosis.

J is TRBJ1-6 and V is TRBV30; no clear D. V was shortened by 4 bases and J by 10 bases, with 14 bases between the two germline ends. The CDR3 is made up of 13 amino acids. CDR1 is GTSNPN, CDR2 SVGIG, per germline (reference sequence). CDR3 nucleotides: TGTGCCTGGATAAAAGGGTTGCCCTCACCCCTCCACTTT. It translates to CAWIKGLPSPLHF. The full variable domain, rest sourced from reference TRBV30 and TRBJ1-6, is SQTIHQWPATLVQPVGSPLSLECTVEGTSNPNLYWYRQAAGRGLQLLFYSVGIGQISSEVPQNLSASRPQDRQFILSSKKLLLSDSGFYLCAWIKGLPSPLHFGNGTRLTVT.

This clonotype occurred once. This chain uses TRBV19 with TRBJ2-7; 7 nucleotides align to TRBD2. The CDR3 extends over 13 amino acids. Germline V gives CDR1 LNHDA, CDR2 SQIVND (reference sequence). The V segment lost 5 bases and the J segment 0 bases; nucleotides outside the gene matches: 1. The CDR3 bases are TGTGCCAGTAGTCAGCGGGGCTCCTACGAGCAGTACTTC. Translating it yields CASSQRGSYEQYF.

This clonotype appeared once. V is TRBV6-5 and J is TRBJ2-7, with D tentatively TRBD1 (6 bases). Trimming took off 0 bases at V and 0 bases at J, with 15 bases between the two ends. This CDR3 comprises 17 residues. Germline CDR1 MNHEY, CDR2 SVGAGI. The CDR3 is CASSYSSNRAPSYEQYF. The CDR3 nucleotides are TGTGCCAGCAGTTACTCCTCTAACAGGGCGCCCTCCTACGAGCAGTACTTC.

The chain is built from TRBV4-1 and TRBJ2-7; no definite D call. This CDR3 is built from 13 residues. V dropped 3 bases and J dropped 4 bases, with 10 bases sitting between them. Germline V gene data show CDR1 as MGHRA and CDR2 as YSYEKL. CDR3 residues: CASSHLPDYEQYF. In DNA, the CDR3 is TGCGCCAGCAGCCACCTACCGGATTACGAGCAGTACTTC.

The chain carries TRBV30 and TRBJ1-5; 7 bases align to TRBD1. Germline V gene lookup returns CDR1 GTSNPN and CDR2 SVGIG (reference sequence). The CDR3 has 15 residues. After removal of 2 bases from V and 7 bases from J, the junction contained 11 bases not matched to a gene. CDR3 nucleotides: TGTGCCTGGAGTTACGGAGACAGGGCTGGACAGCCCCAGCATTTT. It specifies CAWSYGDRAGQPQHF.

The CDR3 DNA is TGTGCCAGCACTCCGGGGACTAGCGGGAGGGGTGAGCAGTTCTTC. Its protein is CASTPGTSGRGEQFF. V usage is TRBV27 and J usage is TRBJ2-1; 16 bases agree with TRBD2. Trimming cost V 7 bases and J 9 bases; bases outside gene matches: 6. This CDR3 comprises 15 residues. Germline V gene sequence: CDR1 MNHEY, CDR2 SMNVEV (reference sequence).

This chain connects TRBV29-1 to TRBJ1-1; D gene uncertain. The CDR3 spans 12 residues. Per the germline V gene, CDR1 is SQVTM and CDR2 is ANQGSEA. Trimming removed 6 bases from V and 5 bases from J, with 13 bases in between. CDR3 sequence: CSVGEGATEAFF. As DNA, the CDR3 is TGCAGCGTCGGGGAAGGCGCGACTGAAGCTTTCTTT.

This clonotype appeared once. CDR3 coding DNA: TGTGCCAGCAGTTACTCGAGGGGGAATGAGCAGTTCTTC. The encoded protein is CASSYSRGNEQFF. The rearrangement joins TRBV6-6 to TRBJ2-1; perhaps TRBD1 as D (6 bases). V lost 0 bases, J lost 7 bases, and 7 bases lay in between. The germline CDR1 and CDR2 sequences are MNHNY and SVGAGI (reference sequence). This CDR3 spans 13 amino acids.

The chain uses TRBV6-1 and TRBJ1-5, with 7 nucleotides matching TRBD1. CDR3 length equals 16 residues. Trimming cost V 7 bases and J 4 bases; bases outside gene matches: 13. CDR1 MNHNS and CDR2 SASEGT come from the germline V gene. The CDR3 protein is CASIIKGATFNQPQHF. The CDR3 DNA sequence: TGTGCCAGCATAATTAAGGGGGCCACATTTAATCAGCCCCAGCATTTT.

This chain joins TRBV5-1 and TRBJ2-3, with 8 bases aligning to TRBD2. The CDR3 is made up of 15 amino acids. Germline assignment: CDR1 SGHRS and CDR2 YFSETQ. The ends lost 3 bases at V and 4 bases at J; junction bases unmatched: 7. CDR3 residues: CASSYTSGIADTQYF. The CDR3 coding sequence is TGCGCCAGCAGCTATACTAGCGGAATAGCAGATACGCAGTATTTT.

The chain carries TRBV29-1 and TRBJ2-1; 11 nucleotides match TRBD2. The V gene's germline CDR1 is SQVTM and CDR2 ANQGSEA. CDR3 length: 16 residues. The V segment lost 2 bases and the J segment 8 bases; nucleotides outside the gene matches: 11. In nucleotides, the CDR3 is TGCAGCGTTGAATCTAGCACTAGCGGGAGTCCCGATGAGCAGTTCTTC. It yields the protein CSVESSTSGSPDEQFF.

The chain employs TRBV7-2 and TRBJ2-1, with D unclear. The V and J ends lost 1 base and 0 bases respectively, with 7 bases between them. CDR1 is SGHTA and CDR2 is FQGNSA in the germline V gene. The CDR3 length is 15 residues. The CDR3 nucleotides read TGTGCCAGCAGCTTAGTTGAAAGCTCCTACAATGAGCAGTTCTTC. Translation: CASSLVESSYNEQFF. The variable domain in full, completed from reference TRBV7-2 and TRBJ2-1, reads GAGVSQSPSNKVTEKGKDVELRCDPISGHTALYWYRQSLGQGLEFLIYFQGNSAPDKSGLPSDRFSAERTGGSVSTLTIQRTQQEDSAVYLCASSLVESSYNEQFFGPGTRLTVL.

The chain joins TRBV15 to TRBJ2-1; D gene unclear. The CDR3 is 15 residues long. V was shortened by 1 base and J by 0 bases, with 7 bases between the two germline ends. CDR1 is LNHNV and CDR2 is YYDKDF in the germline V gene (reference sequence). CDR3 residues: CATSRAGVSYNEQFF. As DNA, the CDR3 is TGTGCCACCAGCAGAGCTGGGGTCTCCTACAATGAGCAGTTCTTC. Combining the CDR3 with reference TRBV15 and TRBJ2-1 gives the whole variable domain DAMVIQNPRYQVTQFGKPVTLSCSQTLNHNVMYWYQQKSSQAPKLLFHYYDKDFNNEADTPDNFQSRRPNTSFCFLDIRSPGLGDTAMYLCATSRAGVSYNEQFFGPGTRLTVL.

The rearrangement links TRBV10-3 to TRBJ2-7; D is uncertain. Trimming stripped 8 bases from V and 6 bases from J, with 11 bases between. The CDR3 runs to 11 residues. Germline assignment: CDR1 ENHRY and CDR2 SYGVKD. This CDR3 reads CAIGSTSEQYF. CDR3 bases: TGTGCCATCGGCTCGACGAGCGAGCAGTACTTC.

V and J are TRBV7-8 and TRBJ1-6; D call uncertain. CDR1 SGHVS and CDR2 FQNEAQ come from the germline V gene. The CDR3 contains 15 residues. V lost 6 bases to trimming and J lost 6 bases, with 15 bases between them. DNA of the CDR3: TGTGCCAGCAGTACCACTTTGGAACTTAATTCACCCCTCCACTTT. This sequence encodes CASSTTLELNSPLHF.

The chain has TRBV9 and TRBJ1-1, with TRBD1 matching over 8 bases. The CDR3 extends over 17 amino acids. Looked up from germline, CDR1 is SGDLS and CDR2 is YYNGEE. V shed 2 bases, J shed 4 bases, and the junction held 13 bases outside the gene matches. DNA of the CDR3: TGTGCCAGCAGCGTTATCAGGGGGCGAGAGGAGGGCACTGAAGCTTTCTTT. It is translated as CASSVIRGREEGTEAFF.

The chain couples TRBV3-1 to TRBJ1-5; TRBD1 might be the D (6 bases). The CDR3 extends over 16 amino acids. Looked up from germline, CDR1 is LGHDT and CDR2 is YNNKEL (reference sequence). Trimming took 0 bases from V and 6 from J, leaving 15 bases between them. CDR3 amino acids: CASSQERTVVPQPQHF. DNA for the CDR3: TGTGCCAGCAGCCAAGAGCGGACAGTCGTTCCTCAGCCCCAGCATTTT.

V gene TRBV25-1 combines with J gene TRBJ1-1, with unresolved D. The V end lost 4 bases, the J end lost 5 bases, and 11 bases lay between the germline ends. Germline V gene sequence: CDR1 MGHDK, CDR2 SYGVNS. CDR3 length: 13 residues. CDR3 sequence: CASSGHPKTEAFF. In DNA form, the CDR3 reads TGTGCCAGCAGTGGACACCCGAAGACTGAAGCTTTCTTT.

This rearrangement joins TRBV2 to TRBJ2-4; 10 nucleotides align to TRBD1. The V gene's germline CDR1 is SNHLY and CDR2 FYNNEI. V was pared by 6 bases and J by 13 bases, with 18 bases of the junction left unmatched. This CDR3 spans 16 amino acids. CDR3 sequence reads: CASSDLLRDRGRLQYF. The CDR3 bases are TGTGCCAGCAGCGACTTACTCCGGGACAGGGGACGGCTCCAGTACTTC.

This chain joins TRBV4-3 and TRBJ1-5, with 8 bases that match TRBD1. Per the germline V gene, CDR1 is LGHNA and CDR2 is YSLEER. J was trimmed by 3 bases and V by 1 base; bases with no gene match: 2. The CDR3 covers 15 residues. CDR3: CASSQGDRHNQPQHF. As DNA, the CDR3 is TGCGCCAGCAGCCAAGGGGACAGGCACAATCAGCCCCAGCATTTT.

V and J are TRBV27 and TRBJ2-7; 8 bases align to TRBD1. The CDR3 extends over 16 amino acids. Germline V gives CDR1 MNHEY, CDR2 SMNVEV (reference sequence). The ends lost 7 bases at V and 5 bases at J; junction bases unmatched: 16. CDR3 protein: CASTMVVGQGINEQYF. CDR3 bases: TGTGCCAGCACCATGGTCGTCGGACAGGGAATCAACGAGCAGTACTTC.

Here the CDR3 DNA reads TGTGCCAGCAGCAAAGACTCACCCCTCCACTTT. It encodes CASSKDSPLHF. The chain is built from TRBV7-9 and TRBJ1-6; D unresolved. V was shortened by 5 bases and J by 10 bases, with 6 bases between the two germline ends. Germline CDR1 is SEHNR and CDR2 is FQNEAQ (reference sequence). The CDR3 is 11 amino acids. Drawing the rest from reference TRBV7-9 and TRBJ1-6, the complete variable domain is DTGVSQNPRHKITKRGQNVTFRCDPISEHNRLYWYRQTLGQGPEFLTYFQNEAQLEKSRLLSDRFSAERPKGSFSTLEIQRTEQGDSAMYLCASSKDSPLHFGNGTRLTVT.

CDR3 loop: CASSHRAGPTYEQYF. CDR3 in DNA: TGTGCCAGCAGCCACAGGGCAGGGCCGACCTACGAGCAGTACTTC. This chain connects TRBV27 to TRBJ2-7; TRBD1 might be the D (6 bases). Germline loops: CDR1 MNHEY, CDR2 SMNVEV (reference sequence). This CDR3 is built from 15 residues. V lost 6 bases to trimming and J lost 2 bases, with 17 bases between them.

The rearrangement joins TRBV24-1 to TRBJ2-1; TRBD1 matches 11 bases. Germline loops: CDR1 KGHDR, CDR2 SFDVKD. CDR3 length equals 14 residues. V dropped 5 bases and J dropped 6; count of bases not matched to a gene: 2. CDR3 DNA sequence: TGTGCCACCAGTGCTGGGACAGGGGGCAATGAGCAGTTCTTC. Its translation is CATSAGTGGNEQFF.

V and J are TRBV11-2 and TRBJ2-1; 8 bases agree with TRBD2. The CDR3 contains 15 residues. V dropped 5 bases and J dropped 1; count of bases not matched to a gene: 4. Germline CDR1 SGHAT, CDR2 FQNNGV. CDR3 bases: TGTGCCAGCAGCCAAAGCGGGGGATCCTACAATGAGCAGTTCTTC. Translation: CASSQSGGSYNEQFF.

This sequence joins TRBV6-5 and TRBJ2-1, with D perhaps TRBD1 or TRBD2 (5 bases each). V lost 0 bases to trimming and J lost 8 bases, with 14 bases between them. The CDR3 runs 15 residues. Per germline, CDR1 MNHEY and CDR2 SVGAGI. The CDR3 protein is CASSYSRGAPDEQFF. DNA for the CDR3: TGTGCCAGCAGTTACTCGAGAGGGGCGCCGGATGAGCAGTTCTTC.

A single count supports this clonotype. The chain links TRBV5-6 to TRBJ2-7, with D possibly called TRBD1 or TRBD2 (5 bases each). The germline V gene has CDR1 SGHDT and CDR2 YYEEEE. The CDR3 spans 14 residues. Trimming pared 2 bases from V and 3 bases from J, leaving 12 bases between. The CDR3 is CASSLLRDDYEQYF. CDR3 coding DNA: TGTGCCAGCAGCTTACTCCGGGACGACTACGAGCAGTACTTC.

The chain carries TRBV6-5 and TRBJ2-5, with D maybe TRBD2 (6 bases). CDR1 is MNHEY and CDR2 is SVGAGI in the germline V gene. The CDR3 contains 14 residues. V dropped 5 bases and J dropped 2 bases, with 12 bases sitting between them. The CDR3 reads CASSPAGPQETQYF. As DNA, the CDR3 is TGTGCCAGCAGTCCAGCGGGCCCACAAGAGACCCAGTACTTC.

The J gene is TRBJ1-1, the V gene TRBV7-9; D is possibly TRBD1 (5 bases). Germline V gene sequence: CDR1 SEHNR, CDR2 FQNEAQ (reference sequence). The CDR3 sequence is 15 residues long. V lost 5 bases and J 0 bases, leaving 13 bases between the germline ends. The CDR3 DNA follows: TGTGCCAGCAGCACCAGGGAACGCATGAACACTGAAGCTTTCTTT. This codes for CASSTRERMNTEAFF.

V is TRBV27 and J is TRBJ1-1; D is ambiguous. The CDR3 length is 14 residues. Germline values: CDR1 MNHEY, CDR2 SMNVEV (reference sequence). The V end was cut by 4 bases, the J end by 2 bases, with 11 bases between. CDR3 in amino acids: CASSSLGFNTEAFF. Here the CDR3 DNA reads TGTGCCAGCAGTTCCCTTGGGTTTAACACTGAAGCTTTCTTT.